This paragraph covers one TCR beta chain sequence. The antigen remains undetermined. One entry per CDR3 protein results from TCRdb running MiXCR on the 5' RACE reads. The sample yields 1.5 million to 2 million distinct CDR3 sequences, under 35% seen once. Germline loops: CDR1 DFQATT, CDR2 SNEGSKA (reference sequence). This CDR3 contains 13 residues. V lost 2 bases to trimming and J lost 2 bases, with 10 bases between them. The data belong to a study of identical twins. Study-wide points: Zero-insertion analyses could be partly confounded by invariant MAIT and iNKT cells.

The chain carries TRBV20-1 and TRBJ2-7; D gene unclear. The receptor was derived from a newborn girl in good health. Sequenced sample: cord blood. The CDR3 here is CSARTTTTYEQYF. The CDR3 DNA sequence: TGCAGTGCTAGAACTACCACCACCTACGAGCAGTACTTC.